Included here is one T cell receptor beta chain sequence, with context. The length of the CDR3 is 16 residues. Trimming took 5 bases from V and 2 from J; bases not matched to a gene: 7. Germline CDR1 and CDR2: KGHDR and SFDVKD. Recovery among Cohort 3 donors was established by two negative PCRs, clearance, or symptom resolution. This entry comes from a study of blood T cell repertoires in COVID-19. Whole-study context: The samples span acute and convalescent COVID-19 from the United States, Italy and Spain.

Some clones are missing from TCRdb's copy, which holds only in-frame ones; the method was immunoSEQ multiplex PCR. The table lists some 500,000 clones, around nine tenths of them singletons, with less than 2% in the top ten. The receptor comes from a woman in her forties who had recovered from COVID-19. Sequenced: PBMCs or T cells enriched from blood (not recorded which). The rearrangement links TRBV24-1 to TRBJ1-5; 8 bases are shared with TRBD1. In nucleotides, the CDR3 is TGTGCCACCAGTGGGGAGACAGGGGAGGGCAATCAGCCCCAGCATTTT. This encodes CATSGETGEGNQPQHF.